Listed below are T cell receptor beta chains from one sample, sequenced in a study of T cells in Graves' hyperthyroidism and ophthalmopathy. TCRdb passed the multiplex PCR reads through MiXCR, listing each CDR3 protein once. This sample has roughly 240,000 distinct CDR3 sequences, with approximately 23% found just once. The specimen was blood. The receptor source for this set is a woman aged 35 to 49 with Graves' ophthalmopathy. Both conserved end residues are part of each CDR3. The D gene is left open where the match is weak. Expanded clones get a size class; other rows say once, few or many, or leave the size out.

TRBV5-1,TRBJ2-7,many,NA,CASSLGGTYEQYF,TGTGCCAGCAGTTTAGGCGGGACCTACGAGCAGTACTTC
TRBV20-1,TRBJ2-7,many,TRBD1,CSARDQGAKQYF,TGCAGTGCTAGAGACCAGGGGGCTAAGCAGTACTTC
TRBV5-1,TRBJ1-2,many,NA,CASTYSESYGYTF,TGCGCCAGCACCTACTCGGAGTCATATGGCTACACCTTC
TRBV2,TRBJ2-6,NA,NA,CASEGVSGANVLTF,TGTGCCAGCGAAGGGGTCTCTGGGGCCAACGTCCTGACTTTC
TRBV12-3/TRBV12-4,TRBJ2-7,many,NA,CASRMAYSGEQYF,TGTGCCAGCAGAATGGCCTACTCGGGCGAGCAGTACTTC
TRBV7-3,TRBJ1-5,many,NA,CASSPGEGQPQHF,TGTGCCAGCAGTCCAGGGGAGGGCCAGCCCCAGCATTTT
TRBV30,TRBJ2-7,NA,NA,CALSQRYEQSF,TGTGCCTTGTCACAGCGCTACGAGCAGTCCTTC
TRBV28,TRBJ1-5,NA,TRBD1,CASSPRTGIHQPQHF,TGTGCCAGCAGTCCCCGGACAGGGATCCATCAGCCCCAGCATTTT
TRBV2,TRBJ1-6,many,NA,CASSDDSSSSYNSPLHF,TGTGCCAGCAGTGACGACAGTTCGAGCTCCTATAATTCACCCCTCCACTTT
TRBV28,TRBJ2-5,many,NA,CASGLRTQYF,TGTGCCAGCGGCCTCCGGACCCAGTACTTC
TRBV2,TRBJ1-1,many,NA,CASRDGRLNTEAFF,TGTGCCAGCAGGGACGGACGGTTGAACACTGAAGCTTTCTTT
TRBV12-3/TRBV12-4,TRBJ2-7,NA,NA,CASEDLTYEQYF,TGTGCCAGCGAGGATCTCACCTACGAGCAGTACTTC
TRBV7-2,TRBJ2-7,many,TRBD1,CASSFRDRAPYEQYF,TGTGCCAGCAGCTTCCGGGACAGGGCACCCTACGAGCAGTACTTC
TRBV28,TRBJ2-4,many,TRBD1,CASSPWWDRGTKNIQYF,TGTGCCAGCAGTCCGTGGTGGGACAGGGGGACCAAAAACATTCAGTACTTC
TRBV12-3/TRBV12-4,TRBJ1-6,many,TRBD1,CASREGQGSNSPLHF,TGTGCCAGCAGGGAGGGACAGGGCTCCAATTCACCCCTCCACTTT
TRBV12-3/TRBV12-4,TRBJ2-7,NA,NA,CASSPRGEREYF,TGTGCCAGCAGTCCTCGGGGCGAACGGGAGTACTTC
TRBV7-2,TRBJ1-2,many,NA,CASSLGRQTYGYTF,TGTGCCAGCAGCTTAGGGAGGCAGACCTATGGCTACACCTTC
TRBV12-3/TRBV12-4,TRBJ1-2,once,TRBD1,CASSADRGRGIFYGYTF,TGTGCCAGCAGTGCCGACAGGGGGCGAGGGATCTTTTATGGCTACACCTTC
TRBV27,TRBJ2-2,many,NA,CASSLSHTGELFF,TGTGCCAGCAGTTTATCTCACACCGGGGAGCTGTTTTTT
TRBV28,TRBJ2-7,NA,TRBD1,CASRWTGASTSYEQYF,TGTGCCAGCAGGTGGACAGGGGCCTCCACCTCCTACGAGCAGTACTTC
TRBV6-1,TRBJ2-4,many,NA,CASRQVASNIQYF,TGTGCCAGCAGACAGGTAGCCTCAAACATTCAGTACTTC
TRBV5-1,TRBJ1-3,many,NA,CASSKNAASGNTIYF,TGCGCCAGCAGCAAGAACGCTGCCTCTGGAAACACCATATATTTT
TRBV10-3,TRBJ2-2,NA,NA,CAIRKGDPTGELFF,TGTGCCATCAGGAAAGGGGACCCGACCGGGGAGCTGTTTTTT
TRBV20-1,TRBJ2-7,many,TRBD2,CSARWTSDYEQYF,TGCAGTGCTAGATGGACTAGCGACTACGAGCAGTACTTC
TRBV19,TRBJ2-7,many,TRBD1,CASRPGTGGGEQYF,TGTGCCAGTAGACCCGGGACAGGGGGCGGTGAGCAGTACTTC
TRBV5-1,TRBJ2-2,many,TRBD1,CASSTGTGVTGELFF,TGCGCCAGCAGCACCGGGACAGGGGTCACCGGGGAGCTGTTTTTT
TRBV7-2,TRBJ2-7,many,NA,CASSQGRGQGEQYF,TGTGCCAGCAGCCAGGGCAGGGGACAAGGCGAGCAGTACTTC
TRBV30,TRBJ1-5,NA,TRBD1,CAWIPGQGAGPQHF,TGTGCCTGGATTCCTGGACAGGGTGCGGGACCCCAGCATTTT
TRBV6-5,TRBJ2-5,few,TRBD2,CASSYWGGGPGETQYF,TGTGCCAGCAGTTACTGGGGCGGGGGGCCCGGTGAGACCCAGTACTTC
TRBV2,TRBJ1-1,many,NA,CASSDNRATEAFF,TGTGCCAGCAGTGACAACAGGGCAACTGAAGCTTTCTTT
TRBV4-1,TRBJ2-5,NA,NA,CASSQVQGNQETRYF,TGCGCCAGCAGCCAAGTTCAAGGGAACCAAGAGACCCGGTACTTC
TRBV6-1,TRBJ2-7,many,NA,CASSEREHVEQYF,TGTGCCAGCAGTGAACGGGAGCACGTCGAGCAGTACTTC
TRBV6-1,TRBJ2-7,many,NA,CASSEVGGAYEQYF,TGTGCCAGCAGTGAAGTGGGGGGCGCCTACGAGCAGTACTTC
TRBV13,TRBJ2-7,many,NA,CASSARDITYEQYF,TGTGCCAGCAGCGCCCGGGACATAACCTACGAGCAGTACTTC
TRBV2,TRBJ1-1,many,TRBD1,CASRGTGAVAFF,TGTGCCAGCAGAGGGACAGGGGCCGTCGCTTTCTTT
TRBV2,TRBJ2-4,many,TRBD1,CASNPGQGNIQYF,TGTGCCAGCAACCCGGGACAGGGAAACATTCAGTACTTC
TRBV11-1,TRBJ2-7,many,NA,CASSPPTGTSSYEQYF,TGTGCCAGCAGCCCTCCGACAGGGACTAGCTCCTACGAGCAGTACTTC
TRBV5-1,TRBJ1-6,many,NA,CANSPETGGNSPLHF,TGCGCCAACAGCCCCGAGACAGGTGGCAATTCACCCCTCCACTTT
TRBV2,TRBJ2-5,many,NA,CAGRVLQETQYF,TGTGCCGGCAGGGTGCTCCAAGAGACCCAGTACTTC
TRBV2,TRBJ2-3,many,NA,CASSDGGAGLSTDTQYF,TGTGCCAGCAGTGATGGGGGCGCAGGGTTGAGCACAGATACGCAGTATTTT